These 13 T cell receptor beta chains were sequenced from one sample in a study of glioma-infiltrating T cells after dendritic cell vaccination. Profiled with immunoSEQ multiplex PCR; TCRdb holds only in-frame clones, not every one. The data contain about 90,000 clones, over 75% of them singletons. The starting material was blood, obtained before dendritic cell vaccination. Source of these receptors: a human donor with glioblastoma.

The gene calls are TRBV5-4 and TRBJ2-1; 7 positions match TRBD2. This CDR3 region has 12 residues. V trimming: 7 bases; J trimming: 4 bases; junction bases outside the gene matches: 2. Germline CDR1 is SGHNT and CDR2 is YYREEE (reference sequence). The DNA of the CDR3 is TGTGCCAGCGGGGAGGGTTACAATGAGCAGTTCTTC. Amino acid sequence: CASGEGYNEQFF.

J is TRBJ2-7 and V is TRBV7-6, with D tentatively TRBD1 (6 bases). The germline CDR1 and CDR2 sequences are SGHVS and FNYEAQ. CDR3 size: 15 residues. Trimming cost V 4 bases and J 0 bases, with 13 bases left between them. Here the CDR3 DNA reads TGTGCCAGCAGCTCCGGCGGACAGTCCTCCTACGAGCAGTACTTC. Protein: CASSSGGQSSYEQYF.

V gene TRBV18 combines with J gene TRBJ2-7, with 7 bases identical to TRBD2. The CDR3 loop spans 17 amino acids. J was trimmed by 1 base and V by 3 bases; bases with no gene match: 12. CDR1 is KGHSH and CDR2 is LQKENI in the germline V gene. DNA for the CDR3: TGTGCCAGCTCACCGACTTCTGGCGGGAGAGGGTCCTACGAGCAGTACTTC. It specifies CASSPTSGGRGSYEQYF.

The rearrangement links TRBV5-5 to TRBJ1-1, with D unclear. Germline V gene lookup returns CDR1 SGHKS and CDR2 YYEKEE (reference sequence). Trimming took 10 bases from V and 3 from J, leaving 19 bases between them. The CDR3 runs to 14 residues. The CDR3 protein is CAPSWAGFDTEAFF. The CDR3, as DNA: TGTGCCCCCTCATGGGCTGGGTTCGACACTGAAGCTTTCTTT.

The chain is built from TRBV30 and TRBJ1-4; weak D call: TRBD1 (5 bases). CDR3 length: 13 residues. CDR1 is GTSNPN and CDR2 is SVGIG in the germline V gene (reference sequence). V shed 6 bases and J shed 5 bases, with 13 bases lying between them. CDR3 amino acids: CACSGTLNEKLFF. The CDR3 region has the DNA TGTGCCTGCAGCGGGACCTTAAATGAAAAACTGTTTTTT.

The genes are TRBV7-3 and TRBJ2-2; TRBD2 aligns across 8 bases. The CDR3 spans 14 residues. With 4 bases clipped from V and 3 bases from J, the junction kept 1 base outside the gene matches. Germline loops: CDR1 SGHTA, CDR2 FQGTGA. CDR3 amino acids: CASSSLADTGELFF. Written as DNA, the CDR3 is TGTGCCAGCAGCTCACTAGCGGACACCGGGGAGCTGTTTTTT. The full variable domain, completed using reference TRBV7-3 and TRBJ2-2, is GAGVSQTPSNKVTEKGKYVELRCDPISGHTALYWYRQSLGQGPEFLIYFQGTGAADDSGLPNDRFFAVRPEGSVSTLKIQRTERGDSAVYLCASSSLADTGELFFGEGSRLTVL.

The chain joins TRBV7-2 to TRBJ1-5; TRBD1 aligns across 7 bases. V lost 6 bases, J lost 5 bases, and 16 bases stayed unmatched. The CDR3 is 17 amino acids. CDR1 SGHTA and CDR2 FQGNSA come from the germline V gene. CDR3: CASSWAGGSYGHQPQHF. The DNA of the CDR3 is TGTGCCAGCAGTTGGGCAGGGGGTAGTTACGGACATCAGCCCCAGCATTTT.

The rearrangement uses TRBV7-9 and TRBJ1-6, with TRBD1 as a possible D gene (5 bases). Germline lookup yields CDR1 SEHNR and CDR2 FQNEAQ (reference sequence). V gave up 5 bases and J gave up 6 bases, with 17 bases separating them. The CDR3 spans 16 residues. CDR3 amino acids: CASSRWAGGGNSPLHF. The DNA of the CDR3 is TGTGCCAGCAGCCGCTGGGCTGGGGGAGGTAATTCACCCCTCCACTTT. The full variable domain, rest sourced from reference TRBV7-9 and TRBJ1-6, is DTGVSQNPRHKITKRGQNVTFRCDPISEHNRLYWYRQTLGQGPEFLTYFQNEAQLEKSRLLSDRFSAERPKGSFSTLEIQRTEQGDSAMYLCASSRWAGGGNSPLHFGNGTRLTVT.

The genes are TRBV6-5 and TRBJ2-7; 7 bases align to TRBD2. The germline gives CDR1 MNHEY, CDR2 SVGAGI. Losses at the gene ends were 5 bases for V and 2 bases for J; bases not matched to a gene: 6. This CDR3 has 14 amino acids. CDR3 sequence reads: CASSPQAGTYEQYF. CDR3 nucleotides: TGTGCCAGCAGTCCTCAAGCGGGGACCTACGAGCAGTACTTC.

The rearrangement joins TRBV11-3 to TRBJ2-3; D possibly corresponds to TRBD2 (5 bases). The germline CDR1 and CDR2 sequences are SGHNT and YENEEA. The V and J ends lost 6 bases and 5 bases respectively, with 6 bases between them. The CDR3 loop spans 11 amino acids. CDR3 nucleotides: TGTGCCAGCAGTCGGGAAGATACGCAGTATTTT. The encoded protein is CASSREDTQYF.

The chain couples TRBV5-6 to TRBJ2-1; tentative D call: TRBD1 (5 bases). Germline assignment: CDR1 SGHDT and CDR2 YYEEEE. The CDR3 has 13 residues. The ends were cut back, 4 bases at V and 5 bases at J, with 10 bases in the middle. The CDR3 here is CASSNLRDNEQFF. The CDR3 bases are TGTGCCAGCAGCAACCTCAGGGACAATGAGCAGTTCTTC.

V is TRBV10-1 and J is TRBJ1-1; D not resolved. The CDR3 totals 11 residues. Per the germline V gene, CDR1 is WNHNN and CDR2 is SYGVQD (reference sequence). Trimming took 6 bases from V and 1 from J, leaving 3 bases between them. As DNA, the CDR3 is TGCGCCAGCAGCGGGAACACTGAAGCTTTCTTT. This codes for CASSGNTEAFF.

The chain carries TRBV7-2 and TRBJ1-2; D call uncertain. Trimming took 5 bases from V and 4 from J, leaving 11 bases between them. CDR1 SGHTA and CDR2 FQGNSA come from the germline V gene. The CDR3 sequence is 13 residues long. Here the CDR3 reads CASSPVVAYGYTF. The CDR3 coding sequence is TGTGCCAGCAGCCCAGTGGTTGCCTATGGCTACACCTTC. The full variable domain, its missing parts supplied by reference TRBV7-2 and TRBJ1-2, is GAGVSQSPSNKVTEKGKDVELRCDPISGHTALYWYRQSLGQGLEFLIYFQGNSAPDKSGLPSDRFSAERTGGSVSTLTIQRTQQEDSAVYLCASSPVVAYGYTFGSGTRLTVV.